This TCR beta chain originates from a study of radiotherapy plus CTLA-4 blockade in lung cancer. Generated by immunoSEQ multiplex PCR, the TCRdb table keeps only in-frame clones and is missing some. Here the sample spans tens of thousands of clones, approximately 80% being singletons. Findings and limits, study-wide: Peripheral blood showed expansion of tumor-derived TCR clones after radiotherapy and ipilimumab.

Note on this clone: The antigen remains unidentified.

The CDR3 loop spans 13 amino acids. CDR1 is LNHDA and CDR2 is SQIVND in the germline V gene (reference sequence). The V end was cut by 3 bases, the J end by 5 bases, with 10 bases between. This receptor was identified in a human donor with non-small cell lung cancer whose response to radiotherapy plus ipilimumab could not be evaluated. The chain couples TRBV19 to TRBJ1-2, with TRBD1 as a possible D gene (5 bases). The input for sequencing was peripheral blood, taken from a patient treated with radiotherapy plus ipilimumab. The CDR3: CASSMTEIYGYTF. The CDR3 region has the DNA TGTGCCAGTAGTATGACAGAGATTTATGGCTACACCTTC.